This TCR beta chain was recorded in a study of shared clonotypes between healthy human individuals. Study-level information: Per donor, CD8 memory used one plate, CD8 naive used two, CD4 memory used three and CD4 naive used three. Study observations and caveats: Naive subsets generally had larger estimated richness than memory subsets.

Germline V gene sequence: CDR1 MDHEN, CDR2 SYDVKM. The V segment lost 4 bases and the J segment 5 bases; nucleotides outside the gene matches: 8. The CDR3 is 15 residues long. Only in-frame clones appear in the TCRdb table, and some are missing; sequencing was by immunoSEQ multiplex PCR. The table lists about 2.3 million clones, more than 85% of them singletons. Adult Caucasians living in Nashville, Tennessee made up all of the donors. This clone showed up just once. Antigen specificity is unknown. V gene TRBV28 combines with J gene TRBJ2-5; 9 nucleotides line up with TRBD1. The clonotype comes from a man aged 18 to 30 in good health. Some clones in this sample may be carry-over from other donors' samples. Sample: naive CD4+ T cells from PBMCs. Subset reported: CD45RA+ positively selected. DNA of the CDR3: TGTGCCAGCAGTTCACCGGGACAGGGTGGGGAGACCCAGTACTTC. It yields the protein CASSSPGQGGETQYF.